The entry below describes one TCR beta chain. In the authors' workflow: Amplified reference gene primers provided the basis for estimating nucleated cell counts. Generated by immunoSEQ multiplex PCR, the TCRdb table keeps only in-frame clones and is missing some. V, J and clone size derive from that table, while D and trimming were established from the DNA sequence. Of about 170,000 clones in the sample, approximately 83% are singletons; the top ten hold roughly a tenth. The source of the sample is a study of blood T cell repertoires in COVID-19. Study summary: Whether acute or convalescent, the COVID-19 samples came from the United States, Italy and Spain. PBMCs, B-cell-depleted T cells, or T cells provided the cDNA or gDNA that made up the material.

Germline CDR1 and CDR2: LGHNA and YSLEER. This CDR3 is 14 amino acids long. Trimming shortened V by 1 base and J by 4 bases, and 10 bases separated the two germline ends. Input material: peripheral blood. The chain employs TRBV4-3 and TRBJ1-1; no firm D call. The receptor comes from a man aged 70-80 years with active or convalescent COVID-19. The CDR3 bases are TGCGCCAGCAGCCAAGCAACAGTCTTCACTGAAGCTTTCTTT. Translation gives CASSQATVFTEAFF.